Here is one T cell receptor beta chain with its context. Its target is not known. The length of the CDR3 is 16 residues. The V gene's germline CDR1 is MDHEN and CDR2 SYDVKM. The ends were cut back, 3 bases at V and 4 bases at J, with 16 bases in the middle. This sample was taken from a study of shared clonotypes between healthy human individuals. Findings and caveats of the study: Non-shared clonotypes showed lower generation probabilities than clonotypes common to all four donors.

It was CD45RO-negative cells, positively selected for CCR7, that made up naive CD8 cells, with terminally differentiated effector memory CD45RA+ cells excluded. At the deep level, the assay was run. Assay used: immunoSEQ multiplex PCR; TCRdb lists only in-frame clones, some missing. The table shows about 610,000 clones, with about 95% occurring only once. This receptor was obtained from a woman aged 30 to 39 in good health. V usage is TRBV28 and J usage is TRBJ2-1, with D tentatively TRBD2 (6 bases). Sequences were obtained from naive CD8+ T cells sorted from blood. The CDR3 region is CASSFSTGAAYNEQFF. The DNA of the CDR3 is TGTGCCAGCAGTTTTTCTACGGGAGCGGCGTACAATGAGCAGTTCTTC.